This T cell receptor (beta chain) was sequenced in a study of CD8+ T cells in alopecia areata. General study points: For baseline CD8+ expansion, any link to response stays uncertain with one nonresponder. Sequencing of scalp samples also includes resident alphabeta T cells from normal skin.

The authors extracted RNA and reverse transcribed it into cDNA as the sequencing template. Here immunoSEQ multiplex PCR was the method, and the copy in TCRdb shows in-frame clones only, minus some. This table has roughly 200,000 clones, less than 70% appearing once. Notes on this clone: Antigen specificity is unknown.

Noted treatment: oral pan-JAK inhibitor, 5-10 mg twice daily. Germline V gives CDR1 GTSNPN, CDR2 SVGIG (reference sequence). The CDR3 loop spans 13 amino acids. V was pared by 0 bases and J by 4 bases, with 7 bases between. The TCR comes from a human donor with alopecia areata. The chain links TRBV30 to TRBJ1-5, with a possible D match to TRBD1 (5 bases). Source: CD8+ T cells sorted from blood, taken at week 24, from a patient treated with tofacitinib. The CDR3 nucleotides are TGTGCCTGGAGTGTGGGGGAGAATCAGCCCCAGCATTTT. It encodes CAWSVGENQPQHF.